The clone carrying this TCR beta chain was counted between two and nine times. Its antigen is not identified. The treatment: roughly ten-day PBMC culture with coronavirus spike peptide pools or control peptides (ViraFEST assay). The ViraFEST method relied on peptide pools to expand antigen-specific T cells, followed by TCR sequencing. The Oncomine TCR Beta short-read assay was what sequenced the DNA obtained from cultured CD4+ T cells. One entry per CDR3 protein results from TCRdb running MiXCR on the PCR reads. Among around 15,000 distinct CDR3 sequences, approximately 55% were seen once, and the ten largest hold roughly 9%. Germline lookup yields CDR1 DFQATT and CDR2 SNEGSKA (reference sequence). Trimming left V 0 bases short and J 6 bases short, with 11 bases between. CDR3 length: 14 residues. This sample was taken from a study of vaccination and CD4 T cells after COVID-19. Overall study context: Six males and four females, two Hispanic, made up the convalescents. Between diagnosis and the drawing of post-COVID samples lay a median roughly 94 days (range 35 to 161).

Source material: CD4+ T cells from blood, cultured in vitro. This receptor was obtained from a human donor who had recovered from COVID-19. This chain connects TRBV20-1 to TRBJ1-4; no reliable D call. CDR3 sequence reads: CSARDWAGDEKLFF. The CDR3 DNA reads TGCAGTGCTAGAGATTGGGCAGGCGATGAAAAACTGTTTTTT.